This T cell receptor beta chain was obtained from a study of OX40 agonist ivuxolimab in advanced cancers. Context from the whole study: Ivuxolimab was a fully human IgG2 agonistic monoclonal antibody targeting the costimulatory receptor OX40 (CD134). Three dose-escalation patients achieved partial responses, one with hepatocellular carcinoma and two with cutaneous melanoma. Intravenous ivuxolimab was administered to patients every 2 weeks at six dose levels: 0.01, 0.1, 0.3, 1.5, 3 and 10 mg/kg. Patients were allowed to have had prior anti-PD-1, anti-PD-L1 or anti-CTLA-4 therapy, and approximately 43% of the dose-escalation patients had previously received checkpoint inhibitors. In the dose-escalation cohort, 70% to 90% of patients were male, and the mean age was roughly 60 years with a range of roughly 20 to 79. Of the roughly 51 patients in dose escalation, 19 had hepatocellular carcinoma, around 15 had melanoma, 9 had renal cell carcinoma and 9 had head and neck cancer. The point of sequencing TCRbeta in the periphery was to test whether ivuxolimab changed TCR sequence diversity and drove clonal T-cell expansion. The monotherapy dose-escalation portion (N of about 47 patients) of the phase I ivuxolimab trial is reported in the paper. General study outcomes and caveats: Partial responders in the 0.1-3.0 mg/kg groups had among the lowest normalized peripheral clonal expansion, especially among CD8+ T cells. After ivuxolimab, expanded clones were on average more numerous among CD8+ T cells than among CD4+ T cells. At doses of 0.1 to 3.0 mg/kg, clonal expansion of both CD4+ and CD8+ T cells in blood was seen between baseline and week 6. Low levels of normalized T-cell clonal expansion were also seen in some nonresponding patients. The antigen specificity of the peripheral T cells that underwent clonal expansion was not determined.

Genomic DNA was extracted from sorted cells for sequencing of the TCRbeta CDR3 region. The immunoSEQ Assay was used to sequence the TCRbeta CDR3 regions. Imported from immuneACCESS, the table was reduced by TCRdb to in-frame sequences with V and J called. These copies leave out some clones; in studies compared against another copy, an unresolved V gene accounts for under half, and the cause of the remainder is not known. Across this sample there are 50,000 to 65,000 clones, with 89% seen only once. The ten largest clones add up to 15% to 20% of the sample. Trimming removed 0 bases from V and 1 base from J, leaving 9 bases between the germline ends. There are 15 amino acids in the CDR3, from cysteine to phenylalanine inclusive. Of the read, only the CDR3 DNA is kept; its 45 bases are in frame from base 1. From the germline V gene, CDR1 is LGHNA and CDR2 is YSLEER. The trial excluded patients who had a history of autoimmune disease or were on systemic immunosuppression. In every dose cohort, peripheral blood was drawn for TCR sequencing at baseline, cycle 4 day 1, and cycle 7 day 1. Samples came from an open-label, multicenter, first-in-human phase I dose-escalation trial of ivuxolimab. The trial enrolled adults with locally advanced or metastatic head and neck squamous cell, hepatocellular, melanoma or renal cell carcinoma. Before TCR sequencing, CD4+ T cells and CD8+ T cells from peripheral blood were sorted into separate populations.

Remarks on this clone: Its antigen remains unidentified. Base-call qualities are not available, and no considerably larger clone is one nucleotide away.

This TCR derives from an adult with an advanced solid tumor such as melanoma, head and neck, liver or kidney cancer. The sequence joins TRBV4-3 to TRBJ1-1; the D gene is not confidently resolved. Material: CD4+ or CD8+ T cells sorted from blood, obtained in a trial of the OX40 agonist ivuxolimab. The CDR3 in this case is CASSQDRGSNTEAFF. The sequenced DNA is TGCGCCAGCAGCCAAGATCGGGGATCGAACACTGAAGCTTTCTTT.